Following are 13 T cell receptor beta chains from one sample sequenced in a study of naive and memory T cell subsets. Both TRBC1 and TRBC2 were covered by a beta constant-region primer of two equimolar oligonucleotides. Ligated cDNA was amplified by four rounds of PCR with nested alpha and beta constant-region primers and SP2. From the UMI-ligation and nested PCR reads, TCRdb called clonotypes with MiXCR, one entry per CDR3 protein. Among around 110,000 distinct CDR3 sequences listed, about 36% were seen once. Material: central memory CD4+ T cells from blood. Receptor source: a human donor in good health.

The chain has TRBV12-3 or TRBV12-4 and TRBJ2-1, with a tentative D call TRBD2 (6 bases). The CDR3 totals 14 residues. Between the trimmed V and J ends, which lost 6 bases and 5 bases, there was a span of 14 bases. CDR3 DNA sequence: TGTGCCAGCAGCCCCGTAGTAGCGGACAATGAGCAGTTCTTC. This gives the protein CASSPVVADNEQFF.

In DNA form, the CDR3 reads TGCGCCAGCAGTCCCGTTGAGCAGGCGAGGCAGCCCCAGCATTTT. As protein: CASSPVEQARQPQHF. The chain uses TRBV4-1 and TRBJ1-5; D not certain. V was shortened by 6 bases and J by 7 bases, with 19 bases between the two germline ends. CDR3 size: 15 residues. The germline gives CDR1 MGHRA, CDR2 YSYEKL.

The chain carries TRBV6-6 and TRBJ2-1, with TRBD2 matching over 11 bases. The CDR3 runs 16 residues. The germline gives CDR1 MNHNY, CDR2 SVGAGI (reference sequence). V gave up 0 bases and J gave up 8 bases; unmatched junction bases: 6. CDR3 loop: CASSYSALAGVHEQFF. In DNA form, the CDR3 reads TGTGCCAGCAGTTACTCGGCACTAGCGGGAGTGCATGAGCAGTTCTTC.

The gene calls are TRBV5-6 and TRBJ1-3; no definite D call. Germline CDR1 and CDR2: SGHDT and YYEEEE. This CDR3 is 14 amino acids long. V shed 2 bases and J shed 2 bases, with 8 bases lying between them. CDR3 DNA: TGTGCCAGCAGCTTCGGAACGCCTGGAAACACCATATATTTT. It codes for CASSFGTPGNTIYF.

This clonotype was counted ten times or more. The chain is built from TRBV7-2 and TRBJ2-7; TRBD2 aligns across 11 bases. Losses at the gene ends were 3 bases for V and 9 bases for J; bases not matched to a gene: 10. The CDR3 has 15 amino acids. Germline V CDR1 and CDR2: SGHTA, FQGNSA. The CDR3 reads CASSFTLAGEHGQYF. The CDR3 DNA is TGTGCCAGCAGCTTCACACTAGCGGGGGAGCATGGGCAGTACTTC.

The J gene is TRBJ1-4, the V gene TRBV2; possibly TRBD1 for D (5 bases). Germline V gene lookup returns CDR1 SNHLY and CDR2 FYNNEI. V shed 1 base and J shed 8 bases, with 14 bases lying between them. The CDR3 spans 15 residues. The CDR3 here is CASSEDGRGSEKLFF. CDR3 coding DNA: TGTGCCAGCAGTGAAGACGGGCGGGGGAGCGAAAAACTGTTTTTT.

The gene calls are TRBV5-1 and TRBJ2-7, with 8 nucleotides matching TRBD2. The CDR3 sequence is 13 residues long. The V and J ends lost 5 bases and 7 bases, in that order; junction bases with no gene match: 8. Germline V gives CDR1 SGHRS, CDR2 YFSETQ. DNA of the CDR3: TGCGCCAGCAGACAAATTCTAGCGGGTGAGCAGTACTTC. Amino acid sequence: CASRQILAGEQYF.

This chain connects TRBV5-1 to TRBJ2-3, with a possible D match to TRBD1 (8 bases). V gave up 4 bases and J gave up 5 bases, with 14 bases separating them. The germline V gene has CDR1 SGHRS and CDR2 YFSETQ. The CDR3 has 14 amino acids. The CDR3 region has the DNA TGCGCCAGCAGCGTAACAGGGGGGGGAGATACGCAGTATTTT. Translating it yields CASSVTGGGDTQYF.

The chain's CDR3 is CASSLLGGTSETQYF. DNA of the CDR3: TGTGCCAGCAGCTTACTTGGCGGGACCTCAGAGACCCAGTACTTC. This chain links TRBV7-3 with TRBJ2-5; TRBD2 might be the D (6 bases). V lost 2 bases and J lost 4, with 14 bases in between. Germline lookup yields CDR1 SGHTA and CDR2 FQGTGA. This CDR3 has 15 residues. Full variable domain (outside the CDR3, taken from reference TRBV7-3 and TRBJ2-5): GAGVSQTPSNKVTEKGKYVELRCDPISGHTALYWYRQSLGQGPEFLIYFQGTGAADDSGLPNDRFFAVRPEGSVSTLKIQRTERGDSAVYLCASSLLGGTSETQYFGPGTRLLVL.

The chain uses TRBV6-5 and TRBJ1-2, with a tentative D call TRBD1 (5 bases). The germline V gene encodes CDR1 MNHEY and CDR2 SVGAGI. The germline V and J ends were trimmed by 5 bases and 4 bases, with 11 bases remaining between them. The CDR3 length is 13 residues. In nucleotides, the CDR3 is TGTGCCAGCAGTGGGGGACTTTCCTATGGCTACACCTTC. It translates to CASSGGLSYGYTF.

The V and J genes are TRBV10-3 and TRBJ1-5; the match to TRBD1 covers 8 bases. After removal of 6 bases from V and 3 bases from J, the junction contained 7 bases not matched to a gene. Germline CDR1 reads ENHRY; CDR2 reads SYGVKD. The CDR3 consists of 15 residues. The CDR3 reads CAIRNGQGVNQPQHF. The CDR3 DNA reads TGTGCCATCAGGAACGGACAGGGAGTCAATCAGCCCCAGCATTTT.

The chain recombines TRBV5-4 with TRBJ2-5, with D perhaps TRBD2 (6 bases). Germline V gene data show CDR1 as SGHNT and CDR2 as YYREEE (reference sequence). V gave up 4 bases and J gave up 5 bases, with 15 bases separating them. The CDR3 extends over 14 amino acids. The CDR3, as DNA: TGTGCCAGCAGCCCGGGGACTCAGAGGGAGACCCAGTACTTC. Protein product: CASSPGTQRETQYF.

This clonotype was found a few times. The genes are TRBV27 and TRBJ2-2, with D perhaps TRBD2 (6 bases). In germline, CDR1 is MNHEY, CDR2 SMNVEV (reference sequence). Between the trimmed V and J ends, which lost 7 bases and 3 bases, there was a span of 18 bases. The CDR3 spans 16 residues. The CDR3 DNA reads TGTGCCAGCAATCGCCTTGGGGGGAGATACACCGGGGAGCTGTTTTTT. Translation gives CASNRLGGRYTGELFF.